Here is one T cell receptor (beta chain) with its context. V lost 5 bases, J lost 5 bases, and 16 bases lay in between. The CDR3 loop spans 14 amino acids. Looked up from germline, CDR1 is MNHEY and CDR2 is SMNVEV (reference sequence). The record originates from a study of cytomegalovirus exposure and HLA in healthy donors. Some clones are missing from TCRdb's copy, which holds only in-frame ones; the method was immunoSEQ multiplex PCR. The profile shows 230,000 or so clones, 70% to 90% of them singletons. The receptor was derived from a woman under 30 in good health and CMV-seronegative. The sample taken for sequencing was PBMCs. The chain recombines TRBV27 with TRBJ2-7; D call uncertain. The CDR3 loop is CASSQRQLSNEQYF. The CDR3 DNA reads TGTGCCAGCAGTCAAAGACAACTGAGTAACGAGCAGTACTTC.